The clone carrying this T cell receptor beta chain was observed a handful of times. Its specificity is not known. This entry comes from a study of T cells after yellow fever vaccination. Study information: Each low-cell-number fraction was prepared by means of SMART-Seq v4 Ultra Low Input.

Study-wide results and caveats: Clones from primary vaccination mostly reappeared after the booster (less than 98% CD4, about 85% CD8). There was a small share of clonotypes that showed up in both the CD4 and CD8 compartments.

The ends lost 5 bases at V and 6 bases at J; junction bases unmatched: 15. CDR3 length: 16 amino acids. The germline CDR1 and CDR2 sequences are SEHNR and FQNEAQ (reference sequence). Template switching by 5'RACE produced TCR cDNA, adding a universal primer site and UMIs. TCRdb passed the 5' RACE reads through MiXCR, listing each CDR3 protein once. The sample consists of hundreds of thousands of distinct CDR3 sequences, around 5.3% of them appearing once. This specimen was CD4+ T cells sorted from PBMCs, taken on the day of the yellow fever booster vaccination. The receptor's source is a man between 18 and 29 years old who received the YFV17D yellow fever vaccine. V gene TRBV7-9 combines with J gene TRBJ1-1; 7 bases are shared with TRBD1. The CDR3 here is CASSPTSLGQSAEAFF. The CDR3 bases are TGTGCCAGCAGCCCCACCTCCCTGGGACAGAGCGCTGAAGCTTTCTTT.